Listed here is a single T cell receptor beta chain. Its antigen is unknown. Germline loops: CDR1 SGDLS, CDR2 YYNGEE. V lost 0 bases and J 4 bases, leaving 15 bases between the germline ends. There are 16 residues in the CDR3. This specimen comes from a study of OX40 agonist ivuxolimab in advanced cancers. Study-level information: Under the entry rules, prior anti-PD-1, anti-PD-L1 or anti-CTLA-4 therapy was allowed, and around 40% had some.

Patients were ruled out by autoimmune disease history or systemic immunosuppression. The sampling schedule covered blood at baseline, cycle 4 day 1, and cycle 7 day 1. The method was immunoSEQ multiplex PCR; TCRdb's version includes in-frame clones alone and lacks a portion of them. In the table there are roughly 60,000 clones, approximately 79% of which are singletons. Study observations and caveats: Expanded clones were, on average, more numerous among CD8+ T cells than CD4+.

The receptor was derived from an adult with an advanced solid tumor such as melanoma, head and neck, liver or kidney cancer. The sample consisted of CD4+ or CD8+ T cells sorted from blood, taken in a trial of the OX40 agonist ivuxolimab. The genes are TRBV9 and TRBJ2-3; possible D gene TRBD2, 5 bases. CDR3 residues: CASSVENSARADTQYF. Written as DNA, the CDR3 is TGTGCCAGCAGCGTAGAGAACAGCGCGCGGGCAGATACGCAGTATTTT.